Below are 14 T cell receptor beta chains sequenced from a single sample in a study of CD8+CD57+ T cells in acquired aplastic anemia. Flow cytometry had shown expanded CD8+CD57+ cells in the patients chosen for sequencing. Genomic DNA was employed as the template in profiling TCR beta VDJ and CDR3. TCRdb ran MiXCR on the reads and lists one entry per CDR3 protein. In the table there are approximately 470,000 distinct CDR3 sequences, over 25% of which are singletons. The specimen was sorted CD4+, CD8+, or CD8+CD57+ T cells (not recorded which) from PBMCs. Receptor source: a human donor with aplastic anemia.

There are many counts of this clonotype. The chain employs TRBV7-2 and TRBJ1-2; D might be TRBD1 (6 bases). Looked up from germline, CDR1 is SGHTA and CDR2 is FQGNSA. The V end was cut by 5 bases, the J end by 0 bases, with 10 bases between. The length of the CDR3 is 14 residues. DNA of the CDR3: TGTGCCAGCAGCCCCAGGGGCCCTAACTATGGCTACACCTTC. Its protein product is CASSPRGPNYGYTF. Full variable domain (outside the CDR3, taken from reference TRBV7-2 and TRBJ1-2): GAGVSQSPSNKVTEKGKDVELRCDPISGHTALYWYRQSLGQGLEFLIYFQGNSAPDKSGLPSDRFSAERTGGSVSTLTIQRTQQEDSAVYLCASSPRGPNYGYTFGSGTRLTVV.

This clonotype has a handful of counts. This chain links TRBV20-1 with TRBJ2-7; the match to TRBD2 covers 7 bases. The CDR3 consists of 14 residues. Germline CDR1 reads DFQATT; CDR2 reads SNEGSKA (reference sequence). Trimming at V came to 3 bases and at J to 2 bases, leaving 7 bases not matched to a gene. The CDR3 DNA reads TGCAGTGCTAGGGGGACTACAAGCGCCTACGAGCAGTACTTC. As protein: CSARGTTSAYEQYF.

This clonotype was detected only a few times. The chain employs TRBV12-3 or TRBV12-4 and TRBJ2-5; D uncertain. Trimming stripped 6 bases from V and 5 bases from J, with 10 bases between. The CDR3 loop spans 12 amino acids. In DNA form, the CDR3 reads TGTGCCAGCAGCCCCACAGCCGAGACCCAGTACTTC. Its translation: CASSPTAETQYF.

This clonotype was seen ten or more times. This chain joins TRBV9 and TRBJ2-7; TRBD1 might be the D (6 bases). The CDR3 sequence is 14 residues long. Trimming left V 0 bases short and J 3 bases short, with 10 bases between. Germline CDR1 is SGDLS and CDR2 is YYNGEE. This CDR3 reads CASSVEPGHYEQYF. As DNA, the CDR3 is TGTGCCAGCAGCGTAGAACCGGGACACTACGAGCAGTACTTC.

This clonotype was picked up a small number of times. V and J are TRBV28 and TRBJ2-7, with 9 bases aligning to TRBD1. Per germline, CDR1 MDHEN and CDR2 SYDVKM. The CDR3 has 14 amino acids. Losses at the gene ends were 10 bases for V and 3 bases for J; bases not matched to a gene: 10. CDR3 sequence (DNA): TGTGCCACCTTGAGACAGGGGGTGAGCTACGAGCAGTACTTC. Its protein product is CATLRQGVSYEQYF.

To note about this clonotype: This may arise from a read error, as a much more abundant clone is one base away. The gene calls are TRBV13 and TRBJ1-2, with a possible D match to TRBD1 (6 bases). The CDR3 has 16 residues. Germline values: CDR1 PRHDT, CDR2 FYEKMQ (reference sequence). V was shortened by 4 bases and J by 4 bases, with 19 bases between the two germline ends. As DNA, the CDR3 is TGTGCCAGCAGCTCGGCGACAGGCTTAGGGGTCTATGGCTACACCTTC. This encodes CASSSATGLGVYGYTF.

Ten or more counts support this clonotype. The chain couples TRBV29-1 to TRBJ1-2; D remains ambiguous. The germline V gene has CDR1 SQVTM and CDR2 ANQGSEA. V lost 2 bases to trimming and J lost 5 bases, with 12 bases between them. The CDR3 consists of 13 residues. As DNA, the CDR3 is TGCAGCGTTGAACTGATAGGGCGGTATGGCTACACCTTC. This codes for CSVELIGRYGYTF.

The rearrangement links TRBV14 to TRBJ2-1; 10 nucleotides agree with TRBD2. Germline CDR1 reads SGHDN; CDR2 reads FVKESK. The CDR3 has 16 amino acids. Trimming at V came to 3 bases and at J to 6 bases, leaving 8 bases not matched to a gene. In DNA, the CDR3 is TGTGCCAGCAGCCACCTGACTAGCGGGTATTTCAATGAGCAGTTCTTC. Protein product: CASSHLTSGYFNEQFF.

The CDR3 protein is CASSRGNAVNTEAFF. CDR3 coding DNA: TGTGCCAGTAGTAGAGGGAACGCGGTGAACACTGAAGCTTTCTTT. V usage is TRBV19 and J usage is TRBJ1-1; no reliable D call. The CDR3 spans 15 residues. V lost 4 bases and J lost 0, with 12 bases in between. Per the germline V gene, CDR1 is LNHDA and CDR2 is SQIVND (reference sequence).

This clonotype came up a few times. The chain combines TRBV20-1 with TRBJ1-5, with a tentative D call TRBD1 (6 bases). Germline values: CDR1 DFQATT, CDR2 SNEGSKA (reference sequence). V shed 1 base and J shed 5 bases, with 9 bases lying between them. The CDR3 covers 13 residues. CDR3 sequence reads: CSARVGGDQPQHF. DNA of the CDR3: TGCAGTGCTAGAGTAGGGGGAGATCAGCCCCAGCATTTT.

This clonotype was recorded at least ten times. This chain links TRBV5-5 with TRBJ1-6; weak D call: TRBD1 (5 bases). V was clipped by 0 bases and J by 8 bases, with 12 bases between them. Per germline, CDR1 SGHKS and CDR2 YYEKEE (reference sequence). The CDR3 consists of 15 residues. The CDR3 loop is CASSLGAGRYSPLHF. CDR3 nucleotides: TGTGCCAGCAGCTTGGGGGCAGGGAGGTATTCACCCCTCCACTTT.

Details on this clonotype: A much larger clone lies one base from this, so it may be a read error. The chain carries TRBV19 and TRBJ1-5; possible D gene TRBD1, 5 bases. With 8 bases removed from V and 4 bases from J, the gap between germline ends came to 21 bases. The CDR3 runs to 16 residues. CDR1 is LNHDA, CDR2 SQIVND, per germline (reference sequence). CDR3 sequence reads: CASCKKQVADNQPQHF. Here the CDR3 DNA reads TGTGCCAGTTGTAAAAAACAGGTGGCTGATAATCAGCCCCAGCATTTT.

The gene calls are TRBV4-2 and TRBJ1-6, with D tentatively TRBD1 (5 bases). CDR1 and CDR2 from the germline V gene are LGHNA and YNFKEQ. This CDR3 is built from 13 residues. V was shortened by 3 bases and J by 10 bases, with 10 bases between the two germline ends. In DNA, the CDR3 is TGTGCCAGCAGCCACACGGGGGACTCACCCCTCCACTTT. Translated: CASSHTGDSPLHF.

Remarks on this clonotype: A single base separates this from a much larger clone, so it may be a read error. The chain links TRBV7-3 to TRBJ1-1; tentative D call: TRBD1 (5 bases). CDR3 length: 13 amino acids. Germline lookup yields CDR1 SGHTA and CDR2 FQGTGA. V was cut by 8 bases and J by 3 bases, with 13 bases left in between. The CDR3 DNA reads TGTGCCAGCGGCAGCAGGGTGTACACTGAAGCTTTCTTT. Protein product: CASGSRVYTEAFF.